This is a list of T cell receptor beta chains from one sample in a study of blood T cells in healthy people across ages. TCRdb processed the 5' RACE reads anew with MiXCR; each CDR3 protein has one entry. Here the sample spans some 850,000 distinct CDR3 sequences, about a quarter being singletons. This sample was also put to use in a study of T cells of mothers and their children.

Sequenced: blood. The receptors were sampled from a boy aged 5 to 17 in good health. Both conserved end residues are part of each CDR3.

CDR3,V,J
CASSQEDWGGVEQFF,TRBV4-2,TRBJ2-1
CATRGFLTGRPKMNTEAFF,TRBV19,TRBJ1-1
CATSRVQGESPLHF,TRBV15,TRBJ1-6
CSAWERGYSPLHF,TRBV20-1,TRBJ1-6
CASSPVGGRAHEQYF,TRBV7-2,TRBJ2-7
CASTGQAVILANYGYTF,TRBV2,TRBJ1-2
CASSLPAQTIYGYTF,TRBV12-3/TRBV12-4,TRBJ1-2
CSATESGREKLFF,TRBV20-1,TRBJ1-4
CASSLPGTGVYEQYF,TRBV13,.
CASSLDLASSYNEQFF,TRBV7-2,TRBJ2-1
CASRAGTGVNEQFF,TRBV7-3,TRBJ2-1
CASSWGGPNSPLHF,TRBV10-2,TRBJ1-6
CASSSSAGGAGGTYEQYF,TRBV7-9,TRBJ2-7
CASSQGTLRNEQFF,TRBV3-1,TRBJ2-1
CASSLDSNRAYGYTF,TRBV7-9,TRBJ1-2
CSVLLQGGQVEAFF,TRBV29-1,TRBJ1-1
CSARDLFTSGGVSYEQYF,TRBV20-1,TRBJ2-7
CASSSTSGRTDTQYF,TRBV7-2,TRBJ2-3
CSAGGHLDTQYF,TRBV20-1,TRBJ2-3
CASSSKAEGYGYTF,TRBV5-1,TRBJ1-2
CASSISAGGLNEQFF,TRBV19,TRBJ2-1
CSALRGASYEQYF,TRBV20-1,TRBJ2-7
CASSRPAVNTEAFF,TRBV12-3/TRBV12-4,TRBJ1-1
CATKTVYSGNTIYF,TRBV7-9,TRBJ1-3